This TCR beta chain was identified during a study of OX40 agonist ivuxolimab in advanced cancers. Findings and limits, study-wide: Low normalized T-cell clonal expansion was additionally recorded for some nonresponders.

Details on this clone: Its antigen is not identified.

Germline-derived CDR1 and CDR2 are SGHAT and FQNNGV. CDR3 length equals 13 residues. Trimming took 5 bases from V and 6 from J; bases not matched to a gene: 7. Profiled with immunoSEQ multiplex PCR; TCRdb holds only in-frame clones, not every one. The sample contains roughly 90,000 clones, 94% of which appear only once. With autoimmune disease history or systemic immunosuppression, patients were excluded. The sample was CD4+ or CD8+ T cells sorted from blood, taken in a trial of the OX40 agonist ivuxolimab. The sequence was collected from an adult with an advanced solid tumor such as melanoma, head and neck, liver or kidney cancer. The chain joins TRBV11-2 to TRBJ2-7; the match to TRBD1 covers 7 bases. CDR3 nucleotides: TGTGCCAGCAGCCTAAGTAGGGGGCGCGAGCAGTACTTC. Its translation is CASSLSRGREQYF. Together with reference TRBV11-2 and TRBJ2-7, the CDR3 gives the full variable domain: EAGVAQSPRYKIIEKRQSVAFWCNPISGHATLYWYQQILGQGPKLLIQFQNNGVVDDSQLPKDRFSAERLKGVDSTLKIQPAKLEDSAVYLCASSLSRGREQYFGPGTRLTVT.